This TCR beta chain emerged from a study of cytomegalovirus exposure and HLA in healthy donors. Regarding the study as a whole: A later analysis associated 15,000 to 20,000 TCR beta sequences with HLA alleles at a 0.05 false discovery rate. Accounts indicate the classifier identified cytomegalovirus status with strong specificity and sensitivity. As was reported, the HLA-A and HLA-B alleles of most subjects were accurately predicted from TCR beta sequences. In an earlier analysis, most TCR beta V segments were productive about 87% or about 30% of the time.

The study ran its PCR with 60 Vbeta and 13 Jbeta primers. Only in-frame clones appear in the TCRdb table, and some are missing; sequencing was by immunoSEQ multiplex PCR. The data contain about 140,000 clones, around 63% of them singletons. The table lists this clone with a count of one. No antigen is known for it. The length of the CDR3 is 12 residues. Trimming pared 3 bases from V and 4 bases from J, leaving 5 bases between. Per the germline V gene, CDR1 is MDHEN and CDR2 is SYDVKM. What was sequenced was PBMCs. V gene TRBV28 combines with J gene TRBJ2-3; D might be TRBD2 (5 bases). This TCR was recovered from a human donor in good health. The CDR3: CASSFGADTQYF. In DNA, the CDR3 is TGTGCCAGCAGTTTCGGGGCAGATACGCAGTATTTT.